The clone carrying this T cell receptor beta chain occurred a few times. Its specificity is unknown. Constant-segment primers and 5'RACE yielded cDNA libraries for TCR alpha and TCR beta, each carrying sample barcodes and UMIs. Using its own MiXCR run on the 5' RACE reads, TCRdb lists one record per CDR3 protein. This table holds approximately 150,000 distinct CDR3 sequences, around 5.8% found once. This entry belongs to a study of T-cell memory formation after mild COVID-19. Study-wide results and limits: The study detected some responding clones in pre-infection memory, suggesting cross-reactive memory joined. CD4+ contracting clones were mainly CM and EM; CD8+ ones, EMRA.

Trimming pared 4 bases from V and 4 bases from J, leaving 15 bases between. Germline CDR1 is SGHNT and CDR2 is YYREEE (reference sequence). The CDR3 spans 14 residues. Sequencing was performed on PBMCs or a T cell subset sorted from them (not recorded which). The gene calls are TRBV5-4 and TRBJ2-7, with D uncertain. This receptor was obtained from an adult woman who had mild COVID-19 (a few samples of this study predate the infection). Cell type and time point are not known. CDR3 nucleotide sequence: TGTGCCAGCAGCCCCACGCCGTCGGTTTACGAGCAGTACTTC. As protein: CASSPTPSVYEQYF.